These 20 T cell receptor beta chains originate from one sample sequenced in a study of blood T cell repertoires in COVID-19 (dated by TCRdb to the early 2020s). The receptor library was made with the immunoSEQ multiplex PCR assay. What TCRdb holds here is the immuneACCESS table cut down to in-frame rearrangements. Part of the clones is not present; checked against another copy, under half of the missing clones reflect an unresolved V gene, and the others are unexplained. The sample table contains approximately 210,000 clones; only one count was recorded for around 82% of them. The ten largest clonotypes hold roughly 4.3% of the sample. The sample comprised PBMCs or T cells enriched from blood (not recorded which). These receptors came from a man aged 25-45 years with acute COVID-19.

The chain is built from TRBV18 and TRBJ1-1; 8 bases agree with TRBD1. The ends lost 3 bases at V and 8 bases at J; junction bases unmatched: 8. The CDR3 is 14 amino acids. Germline CDR1 KGHSH, CDR2 LQKENI. The CDR3 region is CASSPGQGLIEAFF. Written as DNA, the CDR3 is TGTGCCAGCTCACCTGGACAGGGACTAATCGAAGCTTTCTTT.

This sequence joins TRBV5-6 and TRBJ1-5, with 7 bases that match TRBD1. Losses at the gene ends were 4 bases for V and 6 bases for J; bases not matched to a gene: 10. CDR3 length: 15 amino acids. The germline gives CDR1 SGHDT, CDR2 YYEEEE. The DNA for the CDR3 is TGTGCCAGCAGCACAGGGGAGTCGGCAAGTCAGCCCCAGCATTTT. Translation: CASSTGESASQPQHF.

A few counts support this clone. The chain combines TRBV29-1 with TRBJ1-2; weak D call: TRBD1 (6 bases). V was clipped by 5 bases and J by 7 bases, with 17 bases between them. Germline loops: CDR1 SQVTM, CDR2 ANQGSEA. The length of the CDR3 is 13 residues. The CDR3 spells CSVSKQQGSGYTF. CDR3 nucleotides: TGCAGCGTTAGTAAGCAACAGGGTTCTGGCTACACCTTC.

This clone has a handful of counts. The chain joins TRBV10-3 to TRBJ1-2; D is uncertain. Trimming left V 8 bases short and J 3 bases short, with 10 bases between. The germline V gene has CDR1 ENHRY and CDR2 SYGVKD. This CDR3 comprises 12 residues. The CDR3 is CAIPGVDYGYTF. In DNA, the CDR3 is TGTGCCATCCCGGGAGTAGACTATGGCTACACCTTC.

The rearrangement links TRBV4-1 to TRBJ1-1; D possibly corresponds to TRBD1 (5 bases). Trimming pared 1 base from V and 6 bases from J, leaving 15 bases between. From germline, CDR1 is MGHRA and CDR2 YSYEKL. This CDR3 region has 15 residues. CDR3: CASSQALGGRAEAFF. The DNA of the CDR3 is TGCGCCAGCAGCCAAGCCCTCGGGGGGAGGGCTGAAGCTTTCTTT.

The CDR3 bases are TGTGCCAGCTCACCGATGGGACTCGACAATGAGCAGTTCTTC. This sequence encodes CASSPMGLDNEQFF. The V and J genes are TRBV18 and TRBJ2-1; D perhaps matches TRBD2 (6 bases). V lost 3 bases, J lost 5 bases, and 11 bases lay in between. The CDR3 is 14 amino acids. Germline values: CDR1 KGHSH, CDR2 LQKENI.

The rearrangement links TRBV27 to TRBJ1-2; TRBD1 aligns across 9 bases. In germline, CDR1 is MNHEY, CDR2 SMNVEV (reference sequence). The CDR3 has 14 residues. The J segment lost 5 bases and the V segment lost 3 bases, leaving 4 bases of the junction unmatched. The DNA of the CDR3 is TGTGCCAGCAGTTTGGACAGGGGTAGATATGGCTACACCTTC. Amino acids: CASSLDRGRYGYTF.

This rearrangement joins TRBV19 to TRBJ1-5; tentative D call: TRBD1 (6 bases). The V and J ends lost 6 bases and 3 bases respectively, with 12 bases between them. Germline CDR1 reads LNHDA; CDR2 reads SQIVND (reference sequence). There are 14 residues in the CDR3. The CDR3 protein is CASRPGHPNQPQHF. The CDR3 coding sequence is TGTGCCAGTAGACCGGGACACCCCAATCAGCCCCAGCATTTT.

The DNA of the CDR3 is TGTGCCAGCAGCTCGGGGCAGGGGTTTGGCACTGAAGCTTTCTTT. Translating gives CASSSGQGFGTEAFF. The rearrangement joins TRBV3-1 (or the pseudogene TRBV3-2) to TRBJ1-1; possible D gene TRBD1, 6 bases. The CDR3 length is 15 residues. V gave up 5 bases and J gave up 4 bases, with 17 bases separating them. Germline CDR1 LGHDT, CDR2 YNNKEL (reference sequence).

The chain couples TRBV15 to TRBJ1-4, with 9 bases lining up with TRBD1. Germline V CDR1 and CDR2: LNHNV, YYDKDF (reference sequence). V dropped 7 bases and J dropped 7; count of bases not matched to a gene: 1. CDR3 length: 12 amino acids. CDR3 coding DNA: TGTGCCACCATGGACAGGGGTGAAAAACTGTTTTTT. This encodes CATMDRGEKLFF.

The V call is TRBV5-4, the J call TRBJ2-1, with 7 bases aligning to TRBD1. Germline CDR1 and CDR2: SGHNT and YYREEE (reference sequence). Germline trimming cut 9 bases from V and 10 bases from J; bases unmatched to any gene: 16. The CDR3 spans 14 residues. CDR3 sequence reads: CAIPRAGGYNEQFF. The CDR3 DNA follows: TGTGCCATCCCAAGGGCAGGGGGTTATAACGAGCAGTTCTTC.

The chain recombines TRBV23-1 with TRBJ2-4; maybe TRBD1 (6 bases). TRBV23-1 is an ORF for which the function is uncertain. Trimming removed 8 bases from V and 8 bases from J, with 19 bases in between. The CDR3 is made up of 14 amino acids. The CDR3 sequence: CASPYRQGTDIQYF. The DNA for the CDR3 is TGCGCCAGCCCCTACCGGCAGGGGACGGACATTCAGTACTTC.

The chain links TRBV7-9 to TRBJ1-4; D uncertain. Germline V lookup: CDR1 SEHNR, CDR2 FQNEAQ (reference sequence). The CDR3 is made up of 17 amino acids. The V end lost 0 bases, the J end lost 4 bases, and 15 bases lay between the germline ends. The CDR3 protein is CASSLASRGRGNEKLFF. The CDR3 region has the DNA TGTGCCAGCAGCTTAGCCAGCCGAGGACGGGGTAATGAAAAACTGTTTTTT.

The gene calls are TRBV10-3 and TRBJ1-1, with unresolved D. Trimming removed 7 bases from V and 7 bases from J, with 16 bases in between. This CDR3 contains 13 residues. The germline V gene has CDR1 ENHRY and CDR2 SYGVKD. The CDR3 coding sequence is TGTGCCATCACTCGGTCAGCAGGAGGTGAAGCTTTCTTT. Protein product: CAITRSAGGEAFF.

The chain carries TRBV7-9 and TRBJ1-2; no clear D. The CDR3 runs 13 residues. V lost 3 bases to trimming and J lost 4 bases, with 9 bases between them. Germline-derived CDR1 and CDR2 are SEHNR and FQNEAQ (reference sequence). The CDR3: CASSLASGYGYTF. The CDR3 region has the DNA TGTGCCAGCAGCTTGGCCAGTGGCTATGGCTACACCTTC.

This chain uses TRBV2 with TRBJ2-7; weak D call: TRBD1 (6 bases). CDR3 size: 12 residues. Per the germline V gene, CDR1 is SNHLY and CDR2 is FYNNEI. V was clipped by 7 bases and J by 4 bases, with 11 bases between them. The CDR3 DNA is TGTGCCAGCATGGGGGCTTTATACGAGCAGTACTTC. Translation: CASMGALYEQYF.

There are a few counts of this clone. CDR3 sequence (DNA): TGTGCCAGCAGTTTAGGGGAGGGCTACACCTTC. As protein: CASSLGEGYTF. The V call is TRBV12-3 or TRBV12-4, the J call TRBJ1-2; D is uncertain. Trimming removed 1 base from V and 8 bases from J, with 5 bases in between. The CDR3 totals 11 residues.

J is TRBJ2-7 and V is TRBV18, with 11 bases identical to TRBD2. The CDR3 sequence is 17 residues long. Germline CDR1 and CDR2: KGHSH and LQKENI. J gave up 0 bases and V 2 bases, and 6 bases lay outside the gene matches. CDR3 sequence (DNA): TGTGCCAGCTCACCAGACCTAGCGGGGGGCAGCTCCTACGAGCAGTACTTC. Amino acid sequence: CASSPDLAGGSSYEQYF. The full variable domain, completed using reference TRBV18 and TRBJ2-7, is NAGVMQNPRHLVRRRGQEARLRCSPMKGHSHVYWYRQLPEEGLKFMVYLQKENIIDESGMPKERFSAEFPKEGPSILRIQQVVRGDSAAYFCASSPDLAGGSSYEQYFGPGTRLTVT.

This chain uses TRBV3-1 (or the pseudogene TRBV3-2) with TRBJ2-4, with D maybe TRBD2 (7 bases). V lost 1 base and J lost 4, with 14 bases in between. The V gene's germline CDR1 is LGHDT and CDR2 YNNKEL (reference sequence). There are 16 residues in the CDR3. The CDR3, as DNA: TGTGCCAGCAGCCAAGGTCCCGCGGGGGCGAAAAACATTCAGTACTTC. Protein sequence: CASSQGPAGAKNIQYF.

The chain carries TRBV15 and TRBJ2-4; D possibly corresponds to TRBD2 (6 bases). Germline CDR1 and CDR2: LNHNV and YYDKDF (reference sequence). V gave up 0 bases and J gave up 11 bases, with 11 bases separating them. This CDR3 has 13 residues. For the CDR3, the DNA is TGTGCCACCAGCAGAGAGGGACCGGGGGTTCAGTACTTC. Its translation: CATSREGPGVQYF.